These T cell receptor beta chains were read from a single sample in a study of cytomegalovirus exposure and HLA in healthy donors. Measured with immunoSEQ multiplex PCR; TCRdb has only the in-frame clones, and not every one. Of under 90,000 clones in the sample, around 82% are singletons; the top ten hold around 3.7%. Sequencing was done on a sample of PBMCs. The receptors were gathered from a man aged 35 to 55 in good health and CMV-seronegative. The CDR3 runs from the conserved cysteine through the conserved F or W. The D gene is left open where the match is weak. Expanded clones are given a class, and other clones once, few, many or no size at all.

NA | 15 | TRBJ2-4 | NA | TRBV18 | CASSPEGTPKNIQYF | TGTGCCAGCTCACCGGAAGGGACTCCCAAAAACATTCAGTACTTC
TRBD1 | 15 | TRBJ1-2 | NA | TRBV7-9 | CASSITGTGVIGYTF | TGTGCCAGCAGCATTACCGGGACAGGGGTGATTGGCTACACCTTC
NA | 12 | TRBJ1-2 | NA | TRBV28 | CASSISNYGYTF | TGTGCCAGCAGTATCTCCAACTATGGCTACACCTTC
NA | 12 | TRBJ2-7 | NA | TRBV25-1 | CASLGVHYEQYF | TGTGCCAGCCTCGGGGTCCACTACGAGCAGTACTTC
TRBD1 | 15 | TRBJ1-1 | NA | TRBV6-5 | CASSYSQGVGTEAFF | TGTGCCAGCAGTTACTCTCAGGGGGTCGGGACTGAAGCTTTCTTT
NA | 14 | TRBJ2-2 | NA | TRBV6-5 | CASSYDSATGELFF | TGTGCCAGCAGTTACGATAGTGCCACCGGGGAGCTGTTTTTT
TRBD1 | 15 | TRBJ1-2 | few | TRBV9 | CASTRTGQGSSGYTF | TGTGCCAGCACACGTACCGGACAGGGGAGTTCGGGCTACACCTTC
NA | 15 | TRBJ1-1 | NA | TRBV18 | CASSPLSTGNTEAFF | TGTGCCAGCTCACCACTCTCAACGGGGAACACTGAAGCTTTCTTT
NA | 14 | TRBJ1-2 | NA | TRBV9 | CASSALSNRYGYTF | TGTGCCAGCAGCGCGTTAAGTAACCGGTATGGCTACACCTTC
TRBD1 | 15 | TRBJ2-5 | NA | TRBV10-3 | CAIRNGQGWEETQYF | TGTGCCATCAGAAACGGACAGGGCTGGGAAGAGACCCAGTACTTC
TRBD1 | 16 | TRBJ2-1 | NA | TRBV18 | CASSPPNRGSYNEQFF | TGTGCCAGCTCACCACCGAACAGGGGCTCCTACAATGAGCAGTTCTTC
NA | 18 | TRBJ1-1 | NA | TRBV27 | CASSLSVQGGLWRTEAFF | TGTGCCAGCAGTTTATCTGTACAGGGCGGCCTTTGGAGAACTGAAGCTTTCTTT
NA | 18 | TRBJ2-5 | NA | TRBV7-9 | CASSLFISVGPRGETQYF | TGTGCCAGCAGCTTATTCATATCGGTGGGGCCGAGGGGGGAGACCCAGTACTTC
TRBD1 | 16 | TRBJ2-3 | NA | TRBV5-1 | CASSLMGTGETDTQYF | TGCGCCAGCAGCTTGATGGGGACAGGGGAGACAGATACGCAGTATTTT
NA | 12 | TRBJ1-1 | NA | TRBV18 | CASSGQLSGAFF | TGTGCCAGCTCGGGACAACTCTCGGGGGCTTTCTTT
TRBD1 | 15 | TRBJ1-4 | NA | TRBV19 | CASTRDRGGNEKLFF | TGTGCCAGTACTCGGGACAGGGGTGGTAATGAAAAACTGTTTTTT
TRBD2 | 14 | TRBJ2-3 | NA | TRBV29-1 | CSVGTSFSTDTQYF | TGCAGCGTTGGGACTAGCTTTAGCACAGATACGCAGTATTTT
NA | 13 | TRBJ2-2 | NA | TRBV6-4 | CASSGQVDGELFF | TGTGCCAGCAGTGGACAGGTTGATGGGGAGCTGTTTTTT
NA | 14 | TRBJ2-7 | few | TRBV5-1 | CASSLGVQGYEQYF | TGCGCCAGCAGCCTAGGGGTACAGGGCTACGAGCAGTACTTC
TRBD1 | 20 | TRBJ2-2 | NA | TRBV9 | CASSVTRTGDSFPNTGELFF | TGTGCCAGCAGCGTAACCCGGACAGGGGACTCCTTTCCGAACACCGGGGAGCTGTTTTTT
TRBD2 | 17 | TRBJ2-5 | few | TRBV30 | CAWSVPGLAGNQETQYF | TGTGCCTGGAGTGTGCCGGGACTAGCGGGGAACCAAGAGACCCAGTACTTC
TRBD1 | 14 | TRBJ2-7 | NA | TRBV5-8 | CASSSGTGYHEQYF | TGTGCCAGCAGCTCCGGGACAGGGTACCACGAGCAGTACTTC
NA | 15 | TRBJ1-6 | NA | TRBV5-4 | CASSFAGGGGSPLHF | TGTGCCAGCAGCTTTGCGGGGGGGGGAGGTTCACCCCTCCACTTT
NA | 14 | TRBJ2-7 | NA | TRBV19 | CASSRAYSSYEQYF | TGTGCCAGTAGTAGGGCCTACAGCTCCTACGAGCAGTACTTC
TRBD2 | 15 | TRBJ2-4 | NA | TRBV28 | CASSSSGGPKNIQYF | TGTGCCAGCAGTTCGAGCGGGGGGCCCAAAAACATTCAGTACTTC
NA | 13 | TRBJ1-1 | once | TRBV7-2 | CASSDAGYTEAFF | TGTGCCAGCAGCGACGCAGGGTACACTGAAGCTTTCTTT
NA | 14 | TRBJ2-6 | once | TRBV4-1 | CASRRGTGANVLTF | TGCGCCAGCAGGCGAGGTACCGGGGCCAACGTCCTGACTTTC
TRBD1 | 13 | TRBJ1-1 | NA | TRBV7-2 | CASSTRTGRGAFF | TGTGCCAGCAGCACACGGACAGGGCGCGGTGCTTTCTTT
TRBD1 | 13 | TRBJ1-1 | NA | TRBV11-3 | CASSAGTDTEAFF | TGTGCCAGCAGCGCAGGGACAGACACTGAAGCTTTCTTT
TRBD1 | 14 | TRBJ1-6 | NA | TRBV7-3 | CASSQGQGNSPLHF | TGTGCCAGCAGCCAGGGACAGGGGAATTCACCCCTCCACTTT
TRBD1 | 13 | TRBJ1-1 | once | TRBV10-3 | CAIRNQGGTEAFF | TGTGCCATCAGAAATCAGGGGGGCACTGAAGCTTTCTTT
NA | 15 | TRBJ2-7 | few | TRBV7-8 | CASSQHQGPSYEQYF | TGTGCCAGCAGCCAACACCAGGGGCCCTCCTACGAGCAGTACTTC
NA | 16 | TRBJ1-2 | NA | TRBV5-1 | CASSLAPTHANYGYTF | TGCGCCAGCAGCTTGGCCCCGACACACGCAAACTATGGCTACACCTTC
NA | 12 | TRBJ1-2 | NA | TRBV7-9 | CASSVQGAGYTF | TGTGCCAGCAGCGTACAGGGCGCTGGCTACACCTTC
NA | 15 | TRBJ1-5 | NA | TRBV19 | CASSIGRRSNQPQHF | TGTGCCAGTAGTATCGGTCGGAGGAGCAATCAGCCCCAGCATTTT
TRBD1 | 14 | TRBJ1-1 | NA | TRBV6-1 | CASIPTGGRTEAFF | TGTGCCAGCATTCCGACAGGGGGAAGAACTGAAGCTTTCTTT
NA | 14 | TRBJ2-1 | medium-sized | TRBV4-2 | CASSPIGGYNEQFF | TGTGCCAGCAGCCCCATCGGAGGATACAATGAGCAGTTCTTC
TRBD1 | 14 | TRBJ1-2 | NA | TRBV7-2 | CASTRTGEAYGYTF | TGTGCCAGCACCCGGACAGGGGAGGCCTATGGCTACACCTTC
NA | 17 | TRBJ2-3 | NA | TRBV19 | CASSIQRQIPNTDTQYF | TGTGCCAGTAGTATTCAGAGACAAATACCCAACACAGATACGCAGTATTTT
TRBD1 | 15 | TRBJ1-5 | NA | TRBV13 | CASSLGGTGNQPQHF | TGTGCCAGCAGCTTAGGGGGGACAGGCAATCAGCCCCAGCATTTT
TRBD2 | 14 | TRBJ2-5 | NA | TRBV6-5 | CASSYDSGGPPKYF | TGTGCCAGCAGTTACGATAGCGGGGGGCCCCCGAAGTACTTC
TRBD2 | 14 | TRBJ2-3 | NA | TRBV11-2 | CASRGLESTDTQYF | TGTGCCAGCAGGGGACTAGAAAGCACAGATACGCAGTATTTT
TRBD1 | 16 | TRBJ1-1 | few | TRBV28 | CASSDRGKRMNTEAFF | TGTGCCAGCAGTGACAGGGGTAAAAGGATGAACACTGAAGCTTTCTTT
NA | 15 | TRBJ2-5 | NA | TRBV2 | CASSGGRTFQETQYF | TGTGCCAGCAGTGGGGGAAGGACTTTCCAAGAGACCCAGTACTTC
NA | 14 | TRBJ2-7 | once | TRBV6-5 | CASSYLGGSHEQYF | TGTGCCAGCAGTTACTTAGGGGGTTCCCACGAGCAGTACTTC
NA | 16 | TRBJ1-6 | NA | TRBV4-3 | CASSQDLITYNSPLHF | TGCGCCAGCAGCCAAGATTTAATCACTTATAATTCACCCCTCCACTTT